Shown below are 8 T cell receptor beta chains from a single sample sequenced in a study of OX40 agonist ivuxolimab in advanced cancers. Receptors were amplified or captured by the immunoSEQ multiplex PCR assay. TCRdb provides this immuneACCESS table in a form limited to in-frame rearrangements. Some clones are lacking; in checked studies, under half of them reflect an unresolved V gene, and why the rest are absent is not known. The sample table contains fewer than 70,000 clones; only one count was recorded for 80% to 95% of them. Roughly 0.45% of the sample is taken by the ten largest. This specimen was CD4+ or CD8+ T cells sorted from blood, taken in a trial of the OX40 agonist ivuxolimab. The origin of the receptors is an adult with an advanced solid tumor such as melanoma, head and neck, liver or kidney cancer.

The rearrangement joins TRBV9 to TRBJ2-2; D might be TRBD2 (6 bases). V gave up 0 bases and J gave up 0 bases, with 9 bases separating them. Germline V CDR1 and CDR2: SGDLS, YYNGEE. This CDR3 spans 16 amino acids. The CDR3: CASSVDGSPNTGELFF. The DNA for the CDR3 is TGTGCCAGCAGCGTAGACGGGAGCCCGAACACCGGGGAGCTGTTTTTT.

The V call is TRBV19, the J call TRBJ1-2, with unresolved D. The CDR3 is 14 residues long. Germline lookup yields CDR1 LNHDA and CDR2 SQIVND (reference sequence). The ends were cut back, 8 bases at V and 7 bases at J, with 20 bases in the middle. The CDR3 sequence is CASSVGLVDRGYTF. The CDR3 bases are TGTGCCAGTTCCGTGGGCTTGGTGGACCGTGGCTACACCTTC.

The chain is built from TRBV2 and TRBJ2-7; 9 bases are a match to TRBD1. There are 15 residues in the CDR3. From germline, CDR1 is SNHLY and CDR2 FYNNEI. The V segment lost 6 bases and the J segment 4 bases; nucleotides outside the gene matches: 10. CDR3 amino acids: CASRLSGTGRYEQYF. As DNA, the CDR3 is TGTGCCAGCAGGCTTTCCGGGACAGGGCGGTACGAGCAGTACTTC.

The V call is TRBV28, the J call TRBJ2-6, with TRBD1 identical over 7 bases. Germline-derived CDR1 and CDR2 are MDHEN and SYDVKM. This CDR3 region has 15 residues. The V segment lost 6 bases and the J segment 2 bases; nucleotides outside the gene matches: 4. CDR3 nucleotide sequence: TGTGCCAGCAGGACTACAGGGGCTGGGGCCAACGTCCTGACTTTC. It specifies CASRTTGAGANVLTF.

The rearrangement links TRBV9 to TRBJ1-3; D uncertain. The CDR3 is 16 amino acids. Trimming pared 0 bases from V and 2 bases from J, leaving 12 bases between. Looked up from germline, CDR1 is SGDLS and CDR2 is YYNGEE. In nucleotides, the CDR3 is TGTGCCAGCAGCGTAGCACCAATCCCGACTGGAAACACCATATATTTT. Encoded protein: CASSVAPIPTGNTIYF.

The chain combines TRBV7-9 with TRBJ2-7, with 8 positions matching TRBD2. Germline values: CDR1 SEHNR, CDR2 FQNEAQ (reference sequence). This CDR3 has 14 residues. V was clipped by 2 bases and J by 6 bases; unmatched bases: 6. The CDR3 is CASSLPGGGIEQYF. CDR3 DNA: TGTGCCAGCAGCTTACCCGGGGGGGGAATCGAGCAGTACTTC.

This sequence joins TRBV19 and TRBJ2-1; TRBD2 aligns across 13 bases. With V trimmed by 3 bases and J by 6 bases, 5 bases remained unmatched. Germline V gives CDR1 LNHDA, CDR2 SQIVND (reference sequence). The CDR3 loop spans 16 amino acids. The DNA for the CDR3 is TGTGCCAGTAGTATGGGGACTAGCGGGAAACTCAATGAGCAGTTCTTC. This translates into CASSMGTSGKLNEQFF.

The gene calls are TRBV23-1 and TRBJ1-1, with D hard to call. TRBV23-1 is classed as an ORF, of uncertain function. CDR3 length: 18 amino acids. The V gene lost 0 bases and the J gene lost 4 bases, with 21 bases spanning the gap. The CDR3 spells CASSQSPPMTLIITEAFF. DNA of the CDR3: TGCGCCAGCAGTCAATCGCCCCCGATGACTCTTATCATCACTGAAGCTTTCTTT.